This TCR beta chain came from a study of T cell responses to AZD1222 COVID-19 vaccine. General observations from the study: Sampling that yielded the repertoires occurred only after the peak T cell response. In the spike-specific TCR repertoire, nearly half reportedly target unmutated variant regions.

CDR3 size: 13 residues. With 4 bases removed from V and 8 bases from J, the gap between germline ends came to 15 bases. Germline CDR1 is SGDLS and CDR2 is YYNGEE. TCRdb's copy holds only in-frame clones and misses some; the assay was immunoSEQ multiplex PCR. The sample contains over 150,000 clones, roughly nine tenths of which appear only once. About this clone itself: As yet, its antigen is unknown.

The chain carries TRBV9 and TRBJ1-2; D is possibly TRBD1 (6 bases). The sample here was peripheral blood, taken on day 0 of AZD1222 vaccination. The TCR originated in an adult in good health. The CDR3 sequence is CASSPGEGNGYTF. In DNA form, the CDR3 reads TGTGCCAGCAGCCCAGGGGAGGGGAACGGCTACACCTTC.